The 14 T cell receptor beta chains below all came from one sample that was sequenced in a study of cytomegalovirus exposure and HLA in healthy donors. 60 Vbeta and 13 Jbeta primers were used in PCR. Some clones are missing from TCRdb's copy, which holds only in-frame ones; the method was immunoSEQ multiplex PCR. The data show about 65,000 clones, with about 78% seen just once and 2.5% to 3.5% held by the top ten. The specimen was PBMCs. The origin of the receptors is a girl between 10 and 17 years old in good health and CMV-seropositive.

The chain is built from TRBV7-8 and TRBJ1-4; D is unclear. CDR1 is SGHVS, CDR2 FQNEAQ, per germline. The CDR3 has 16 amino acids. The V and J ends lost 5 bases and 2 bases respectively, with 15 bases between them. This CDR3 reads CASSPPTRRTNEKLFF. The CDR3 nucleotides are TGTGCCAGCAGCCCCCCCACGAGGAGGACTAATGAAAAACTGTTTTTT.

This chain uses TRBV4-3 with TRBJ1-1, with D perhaps TRBD1 (5 bases). The CDR3 totals 15 residues. The V end was cut by 1 base, the J end by 4 bases, with 13 bases between. Per germline, CDR1 LGHNA and CDR2 YSLEER. CDR3 sequence: CASSQGRQDTTEAFF. CDR3 nucleotides: TGCGCCAGCAGCCAAGGACGCCAGGACACCACTGAAGCTTTCTTT.

The DNA of the CDR3 is TGTGCCAGCAGTTTTGATAGTCGGGAGAACACTGAAGCTTTCTTT. Its protein product is CASSFDSRENTEAFF. The chain joins TRBV28 to TRBJ1-1; D gene ambiguous. There are 15 residues in the CDR3. V shed 3 bases and J shed 1 base, with 12 bases lying between them. The germline gives CDR1 MDHEN, CDR2 SYDVKM.

V usage is TRBV28 and J usage is TRBJ2-5; 7 nucleotides line up with TRBD2. Looked up from germline, CDR1 is MDHEN and CDR2 is SYDVKM. V dropped 2 bases and J dropped 2; count of bases not matched to a gene: 8. CDR3 length: 16 residues. As DNA, the CDR3 is TGTGCCAGCAGTTTAGGCGGCGGGGGAGAACAAGAGACCCAGTACTTC. It specifies CASSLGGGGEQETQYF.

The chain employs TRBV30 and TRBJ1-1; D not resolved. The CDR3 extends over 12 amino acids. Trimming removed 1 base from V and 6 bases from J, with 9 bases in between. Germline lookup yields CDR1 GTSNPN and CDR2 SVGIG (reference sequence). The CDR3 sequence is CAWSARSAEAFF. Written as DNA, the CDR3 is TGTGCCTGGAGTGCCCGGAGCGCTGAAGCTTTCTTT.

The chain links TRBV9 to TRBJ2-7, with 12 bases that match TRBD2. Germline values: CDR1 SGDLS, CDR2 YYNGEE. J was trimmed by 4 bases and V by 0 bases; bases with no gene match: 8. This CDR3 is built from 17 residues. The CDR3 DNA reads TGTGCCAGCAGCGTAGCCACTCTAGCGGGAGGGCCGTACGAGCAGTACTTC. Its protein is CASSVATLAGGPYEQYF. The full variable domain, rest sourced from reference TRBV9 and TRBJ2-7, is DSGVTQTPKHLITATGQRVTLRCSPRSGDLSVYWYQQSLDQGLQFLIQYYNGEERAKGNILERFSAQQFPDLHSELNLSSLELGDSALYFCASSVATLAGGPYEQYFGPGTRLTVT.

The chain is built from TRBV11-3 and TRBJ2-7; TRBD2 aligns across 8 bases. Germline V CDR1 and CDR2: SGHNT, YENEEA. Germline trimming cut 5 bases from V and 5 bases from J; bases unmatched to any gene: 11. The CDR3 has 15 amino acids. This chain's CDR3 is CASSPGGAGADEQYF. Written as DNA, the CDR3 is TGTGCCAGCAGCCCGGGGGGGGCTGGAGCGGACGAGCAGTACTTC.

V is TRBV4-1 and J is TRBJ2-4; TRBD2 matches at 11 bases. This CDR3 comprises 17 residues. V lost 2 bases to trimming and J lost 2 bases; unmatched junction nucleotides: 5. The germline CDR1 and CDR2 sequences are MGHRA and YSYEKL. CDR3 sequence reads: CASSQKGLADTKNIQYF. CDR3 coding DNA: TGCGCCAGCAGCCAAAAGGGACTAGCGGATACCAAAAACATTCAGTACTTC.

This chain links TRBV4-1 with TRBJ2-2; no clear D. Looked up from germline, CDR1 is MGHRA and CDR2 is YSYEKL. The CDR3 has 15 residues. V was pared by 1 base and J by 4 bases, with 10 bases between. The CDR3 is CASSQVYRITGELFF. The CDR3 DNA sequence: TGCGCCAGCAGCCAAGTTTACAGAATCACCGGGGAGCTGTTTTTT.

The chain has TRBV25-1 and TRBJ2-7, with D hard to call. Germline V gives CDR1 MGHDK, CDR2 SYGVNS. V lost 1 base, J lost 0 bases, and 19 bases lay in between. The CDR3 has 18 amino acids. The CDR3 DNA follows: TGTGCCAGCAGTGAATCAACAGCAGCCATTGCGTACTCCTACGAGCAGTACTTC. The encoded protein is CASSESTAAIAYSYEQYF.

The J gene is TRBJ2-7, the V gene TRBV28; D may be TRBD2 (5 bases). The CDR3 has 12 residues. Germline CDR1 reads MDHEN; CDR2 reads SYDVKM. V was pared by 5 bases and J by 5 bases, with 10 bases between. This chain's CDR3 is CASSRDSHEQYF. In nucleotides, the CDR3 is TGTGCCAGCAGTCGGGATTCGCACGAGCAGTACTTC.

This clone was observed once. The V call is TRBV11-3, the J call TRBJ2-7; perhaps TRBD1 as D (5 bases). Per germline, CDR1 SGHNT and CDR2 YENEEA. V lost 1 base to trimming and J lost 10 bases, with 14 bases between them. The CDR3 totals 13 residues. The CDR3 bases are TGTGCCAGCAGCTTAGCCCAGGGTGGAATCCAGTACTTC. This sequence encodes CASSLAQGGIQYF.

J is TRBJ1-6 and V is TRBV4-2; no firm D call. V was clipped by 0 bases and J by 9 bases, with 9 bases between them. Germline CDR1 is LGHNA and CDR2 is YNFKEQ. This CDR3 is 14 amino acids long. The CDR3: CASSQDTGASPLHF. The CDR3 DNA reads TGTGCCAGCAGCCAAGACACGGGAGCTTCACCCCTCCACTTT.

The chain has TRBV30 and TRBJ1-2; TRBD1 agrees at 7 bases. V lost 2 bases and J lost 12; bases outside the gene matches: 15. The CDR3 runs 14 residues. Looked up from germline, CDR1 is GTSNPN and CDR2 is SVGIG (reference sequence). The CDR3 region is CAWSFFRDQGGNTF. As DNA, the CDR3 is TGTGCCTGGAGTTTCTTCCGGGACCAAGGGGGCAACACCTTC.